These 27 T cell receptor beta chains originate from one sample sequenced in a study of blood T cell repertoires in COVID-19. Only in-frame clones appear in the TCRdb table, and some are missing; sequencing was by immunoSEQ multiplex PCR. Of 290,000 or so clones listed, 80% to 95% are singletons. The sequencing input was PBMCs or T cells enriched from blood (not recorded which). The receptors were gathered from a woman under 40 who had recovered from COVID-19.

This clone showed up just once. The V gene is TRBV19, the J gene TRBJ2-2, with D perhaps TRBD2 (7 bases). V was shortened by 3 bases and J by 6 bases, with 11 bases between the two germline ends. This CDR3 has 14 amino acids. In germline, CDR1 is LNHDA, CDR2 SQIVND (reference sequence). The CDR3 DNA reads TGTGCCAGTAGTATTAAGGGGGGGGCCGGGGAGCTGTTTTTT. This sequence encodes CASSIKGGAGELFF.

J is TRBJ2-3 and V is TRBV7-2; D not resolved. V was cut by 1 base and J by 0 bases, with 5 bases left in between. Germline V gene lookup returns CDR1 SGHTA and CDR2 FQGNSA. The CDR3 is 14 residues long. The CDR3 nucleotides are TGTGCCAGCAGCTTAGTGGCTAGCACAGATACGCAGTATTTT. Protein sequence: CASSLVASTDTQYF. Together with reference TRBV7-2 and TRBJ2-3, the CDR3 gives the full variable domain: GAGVSQSPSNKVTEKGKDVELRCDPISGHTALYWYRQSLGQGLEFLIYFQGNSAPDKSGLPSDRFSAERTGGSVSTLTIQRTQQEDSAVYLCASSLVASTDTQYFGPGTRLTVL.

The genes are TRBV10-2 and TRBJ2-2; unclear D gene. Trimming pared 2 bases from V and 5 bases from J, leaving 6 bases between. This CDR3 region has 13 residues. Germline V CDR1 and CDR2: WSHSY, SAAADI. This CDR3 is CASSEPQTGELFF. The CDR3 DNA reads TGCGCCAGCAGTGAGCCCCAGACCGGGGAGCTGTTTTTT.

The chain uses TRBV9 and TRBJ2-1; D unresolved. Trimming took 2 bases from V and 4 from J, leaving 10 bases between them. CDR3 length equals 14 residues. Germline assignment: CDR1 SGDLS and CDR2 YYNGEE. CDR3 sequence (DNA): TGTGCCAGCAGCGTCGGTCTCTCGTACAATGAGCAGTTCTTC. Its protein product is CASSVGLSYNEQFF.

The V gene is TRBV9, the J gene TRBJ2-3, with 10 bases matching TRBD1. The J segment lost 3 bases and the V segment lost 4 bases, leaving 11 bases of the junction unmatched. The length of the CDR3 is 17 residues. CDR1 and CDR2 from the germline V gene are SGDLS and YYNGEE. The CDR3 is CASSYTSGQGLTDTQYF. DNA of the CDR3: TGTGCCAGCAGCTACACTTCGGGACAGGGGTTAACAGATACGCAGTATTTT.

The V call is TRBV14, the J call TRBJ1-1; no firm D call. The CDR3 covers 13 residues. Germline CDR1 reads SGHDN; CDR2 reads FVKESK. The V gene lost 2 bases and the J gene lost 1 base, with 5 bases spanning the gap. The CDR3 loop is CASSQLANTEAFF. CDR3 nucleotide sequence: TGTGCCAGCAGCCAATTAGCGAACACTGAAGCTTTCTTT.

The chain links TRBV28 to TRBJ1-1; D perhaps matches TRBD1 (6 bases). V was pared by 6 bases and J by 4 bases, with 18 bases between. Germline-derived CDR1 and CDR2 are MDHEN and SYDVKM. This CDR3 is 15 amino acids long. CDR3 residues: CASSTPQGMSTEAFF. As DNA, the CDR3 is TGTGCCAGCAGCACCCCCCAGGGGATGAGCACTGAAGCTTTCTTT.

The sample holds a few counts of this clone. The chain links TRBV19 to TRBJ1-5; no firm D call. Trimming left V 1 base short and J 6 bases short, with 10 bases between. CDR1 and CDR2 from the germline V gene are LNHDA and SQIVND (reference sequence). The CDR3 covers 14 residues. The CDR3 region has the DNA TGTGCCAGTAGTATAGGCCCACGGGTTCAGCCCCAGCATTTT. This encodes CASSIGPRVQPQHF.

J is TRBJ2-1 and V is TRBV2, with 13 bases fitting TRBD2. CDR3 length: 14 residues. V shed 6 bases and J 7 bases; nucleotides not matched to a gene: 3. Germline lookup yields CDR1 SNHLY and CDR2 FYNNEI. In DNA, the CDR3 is TGTGCCAGCAGCTGGACTAGCGGGAGTAATGAGCAGTTCTTC. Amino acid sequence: CASSWTSGSNEQFF.

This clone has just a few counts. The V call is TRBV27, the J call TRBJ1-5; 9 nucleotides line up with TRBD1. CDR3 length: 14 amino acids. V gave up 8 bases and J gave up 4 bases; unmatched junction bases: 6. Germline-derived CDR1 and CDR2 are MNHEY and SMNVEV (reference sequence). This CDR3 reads CASAKDRGNQPQHF. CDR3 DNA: TGTGCCAGCGCCAAGGACAGGGGAAATCAGCCCCAGCATTTT.

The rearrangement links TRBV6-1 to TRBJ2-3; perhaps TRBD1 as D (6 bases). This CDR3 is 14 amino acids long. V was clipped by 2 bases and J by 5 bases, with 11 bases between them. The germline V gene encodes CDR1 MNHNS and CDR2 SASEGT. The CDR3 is CASSERQARDTQYF. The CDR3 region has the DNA TGTGCCAGCAGTGAAAGACAGGCGAGAGATACGCAGTATTTT.

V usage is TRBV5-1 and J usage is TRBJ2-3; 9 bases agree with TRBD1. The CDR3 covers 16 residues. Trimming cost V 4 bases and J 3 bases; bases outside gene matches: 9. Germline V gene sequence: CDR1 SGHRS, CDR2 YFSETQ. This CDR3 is CASSRVPGQGTDTQYF. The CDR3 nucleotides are TGCGCCAGCAGCCGAGTTCCGGGACAGGGTACAGATACGCAGTATTTT.

The CDR3 region has the DNA TGTGCCAGCAGGTCAGGGGATCAGCCCCAGCATTTT. Protein: CASRSGDQPQHF. V gene TRBV6-6 combines with J gene TRBJ1-5; possible D gene TRBD1, 6 bases. CDR1 MNHNY and CDR2 SVGAGI come from the germline V gene (reference sequence). This CDR3 comprises 12 residues. V was trimmed by 6 bases and J by 5 bases, leaving 8 bases between them.

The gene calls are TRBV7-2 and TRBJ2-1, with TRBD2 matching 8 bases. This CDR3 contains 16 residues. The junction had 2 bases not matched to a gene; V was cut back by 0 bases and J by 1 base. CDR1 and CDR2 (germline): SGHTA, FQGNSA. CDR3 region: CASSLAVAGSYNEQFF. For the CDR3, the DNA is TGTGCCAGCAGCTTAGCCGTAGCGGGGTCCTACAATGAGCAGTTCTTC.

CDR3 in DNA: TGTGCCAGCAGCTTAGACGCGGCAGGGACTCACTACGAGCAGTACTTC. Amino acid sequence: CASSLDAAGTHYEQYF. The chain has TRBV7-2 and TRBJ2-7; D is possibly TRBD2 (6 bases). Germline CDR1 reads SGHTA; CDR2 reads FQGNSA. The CDR3 length is 16 residues. Trimming pared 1 base from V and 3 bases from J, leaving 16 bases between.

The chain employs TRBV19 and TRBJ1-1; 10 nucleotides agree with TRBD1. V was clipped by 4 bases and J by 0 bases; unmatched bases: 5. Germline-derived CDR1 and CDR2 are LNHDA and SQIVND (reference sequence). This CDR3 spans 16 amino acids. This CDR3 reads CASSSWDRGMNTEAFF. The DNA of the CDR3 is TGTGCCAGTAGTAGTTGGGACAGGGGAATGAACACTGAAGCTTTCTTT.

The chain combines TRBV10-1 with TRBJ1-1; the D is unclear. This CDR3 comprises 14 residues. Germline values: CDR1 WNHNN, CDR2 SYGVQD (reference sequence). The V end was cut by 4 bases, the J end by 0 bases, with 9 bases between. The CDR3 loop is CASSAAGMNTEAFF. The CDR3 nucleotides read TGCGCCAGCAGTGCAGCGGGGATGAACACTGAAGCTTTCTTT.

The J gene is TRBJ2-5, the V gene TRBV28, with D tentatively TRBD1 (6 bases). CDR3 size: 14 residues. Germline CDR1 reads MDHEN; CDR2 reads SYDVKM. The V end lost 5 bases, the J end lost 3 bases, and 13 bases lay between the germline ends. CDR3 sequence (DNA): TGTGCCAGCAGTCCGGGGACATTTGAAGAGACCCAGTACTTC. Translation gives CASSPGTFEETQYF.

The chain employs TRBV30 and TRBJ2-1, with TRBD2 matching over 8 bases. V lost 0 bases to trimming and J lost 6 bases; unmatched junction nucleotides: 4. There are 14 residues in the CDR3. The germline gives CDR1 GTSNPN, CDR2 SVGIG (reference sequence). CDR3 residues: CAWSVGTSFNEQFF. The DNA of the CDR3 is TGTGCCTGGAGTGTTGGGACTAGTTTCAATGAGCAGTTCTTC. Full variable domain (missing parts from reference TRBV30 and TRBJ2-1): SQTIHQWPATLVQPVGSPLSLECTVEGTSNPNLYWYRQAAGRGLQLLFYSVGIGQISSEVPQNLSASRPQDRQFILSSKKLLLSDSGFYLCAWSVGTSFNEQFFGPGTRLTVL.

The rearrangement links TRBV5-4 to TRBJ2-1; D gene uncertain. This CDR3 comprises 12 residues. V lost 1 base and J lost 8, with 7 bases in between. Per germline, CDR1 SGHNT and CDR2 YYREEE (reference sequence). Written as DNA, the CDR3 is TGTGCCAGCAGCTTGAATCTCTATGAGCAGTTCTTC. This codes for CASSLNLYEQFF.

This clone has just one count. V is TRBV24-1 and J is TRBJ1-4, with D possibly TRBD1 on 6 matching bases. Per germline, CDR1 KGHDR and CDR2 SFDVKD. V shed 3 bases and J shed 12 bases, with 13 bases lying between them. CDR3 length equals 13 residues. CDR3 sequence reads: CATSDATGIQLFF. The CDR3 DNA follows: TGTGCCACCAGTGATGCTACAGGGATACAACTGTTTTTT.

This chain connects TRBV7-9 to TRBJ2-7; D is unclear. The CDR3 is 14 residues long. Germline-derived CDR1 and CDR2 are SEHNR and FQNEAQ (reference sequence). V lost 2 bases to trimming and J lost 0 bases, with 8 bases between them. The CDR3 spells CASSLSERSYEQYF. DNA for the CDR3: TGTGCCAGCAGCTTAAGCGAGCGCTCCTACGAGCAGTACTTC.

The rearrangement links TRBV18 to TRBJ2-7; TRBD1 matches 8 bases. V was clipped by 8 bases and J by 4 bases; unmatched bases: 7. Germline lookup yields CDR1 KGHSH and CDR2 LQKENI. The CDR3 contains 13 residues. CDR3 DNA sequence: TGTGCCAGCCAAGGACAGGGCGAGTACGAGCAGTACTTC. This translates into CASQGQGEYEQYF.

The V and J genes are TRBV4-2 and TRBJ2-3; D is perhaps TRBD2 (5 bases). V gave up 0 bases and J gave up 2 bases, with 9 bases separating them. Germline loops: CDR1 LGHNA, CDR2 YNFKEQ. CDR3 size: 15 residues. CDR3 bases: TGTGCCAGCAGCCAAGATTGGGAGACCACAGATACGCAGTATTTT. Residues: CASSQDWETTDTQYF.

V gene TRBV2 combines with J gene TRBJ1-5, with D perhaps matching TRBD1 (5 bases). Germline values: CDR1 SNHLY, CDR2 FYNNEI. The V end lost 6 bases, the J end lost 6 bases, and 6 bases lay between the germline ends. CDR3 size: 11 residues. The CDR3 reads CASSQGQPQHF. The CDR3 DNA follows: TGTGCCAGCAGCCAGGGTCAGCCCCAGCATTTT. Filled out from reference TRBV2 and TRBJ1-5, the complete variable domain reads EPEVTQTPSHQVTQMGQEVILRCVPISNHLYFYWYRQILGQKVEFLVSFYNNEISEKSEIFDDQFSVERPDGSNFTLKIRSTKLEDSAMYFCASSQGQPQHFGDGTRLSIL.

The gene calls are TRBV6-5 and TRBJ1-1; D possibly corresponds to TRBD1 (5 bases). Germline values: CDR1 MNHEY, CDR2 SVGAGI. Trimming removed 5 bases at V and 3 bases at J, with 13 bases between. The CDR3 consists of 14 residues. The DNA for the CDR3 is TGTGCCAGCAGTACCGGGACGGGGGACACTGAAGCTTTCTTT. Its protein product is CASSTGTGDTEAFF.

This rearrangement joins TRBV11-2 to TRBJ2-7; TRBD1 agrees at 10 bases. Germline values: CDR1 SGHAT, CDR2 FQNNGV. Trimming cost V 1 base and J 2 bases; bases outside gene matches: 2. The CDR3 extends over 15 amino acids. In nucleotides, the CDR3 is TGTGCCAGCAGCTTAGTAGGGACAGGGGCCTACGAGCAGTACTTC. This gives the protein CASSLVGTGAYEQYF.